This entry lists 13 T cell receptor beta chains sequenced from one sample in a study of blood T cell repertoires in COVID-19. Assay used: immunoSEQ multiplex PCR; TCRdb lists only in-frame clones, some missing. Of around 220,000 clones listed, 70% to 90% are singletons. What was sequenced was peripheral blood. The origin of the receptors is a woman aged 35 to 49 who had recovered from COVID-19.

The chain joins TRBV7-8 to TRBJ1-5; D is unresolved. The germline V and J ends were trimmed by 5 bases and 6 bases, with 11 bases remaining between them. This CDR3 has 13 amino acids. The germline V gene has CDR1 SGHVS and CDR2 FQNEAQ. The CDR3 region is CASSGEASQPQHF. CDR3 bases: TGTGCCAGCAGCGGAGAAGCTAGTCAGCCCCAGCATTTT.

This clone has a single count. A junction boundary mismatches the germline segment, possibly from a read error. The CDR3 region is CASSLAGTGGNF. The CDR3 DNA follows: TGTGCCAGCAGTTTAGCGGGAACAGGGGGTAACTTC. This chain uses TRBV12-3 or TRBV12-4 with TRBJ1-2; TRBD1 agrees at 8 bases. This CDR3 region has 12 residues.

The chain combines TRBV24-1 with TRBJ2-7; no reliable D call. Germline-derived CDR1 and CDR2 are KGHDR and SFDVKD. V gave up 4 bases and J gave up 2 bases, with 8 bases separating them. This CDR3 contains 13 residues. CDR3 bases: TGTGCCACCAGTGAACCAGGTACCTACGAGCAGTACTTC. Its translation: CATSEPGTYEQYF.

The chain is built from TRBV28 and TRBJ1-6; 7 bases are a match to TRBD1. This CDR3 region has 17 residues. The germline gives CDR1 MDHEN, CDR2 SYDVKM. V shed 8 bases, J shed 4 bases, and the junction held 14 bases outside the gene matches. CDR3 in amino acids: CASVVRRTGAYNSPLHF. In DNA form, the CDR3 reads TGTGCCAGCGTGGTGCGACGGACAGGCGCGTATAATTCACCCCTCCACTTT.

CDR3 protein: CSARQGGTEAFF. The CDR3 DNA reads as TGCAGCGCCCGACAGGGTGGCACTGAAGCTTTCTTT. The V call is TRBV29-1, the J call TRBJ1-1, with 7 bases that match TRBD1. The CDR3 is made up of 12 amino acids. The junction had 6 bases not matched to a gene; V was cut back by 7 bases and J by 4 bases. The germline V gene has CDR1 SQVTM and CDR2 ANQGSEA.

This clone was counted once. Additional DNA sequences in this sample encode the identical CDR3. This chain uses TRBV12-3 or TRBV12-4 with TRBJ1-2; D possibly corresponds to TRBD1 (5 bases). V gave up 5 bases and J gave up 5 bases, with 9 bases separating them. CDR3 size: 12 residues. CDR3: CASSPTGYGYTF. CDR3 bases: TGTGCCAGCAGTCCCACAGGTTATGGCTACACCTTC.

In its sample, this clone was seen a few times. The rearrangement uses TRBV5-1 and TRBJ2-5; D might be TRBD1 (6 bases). The CDR3 spans 16 residues. The V and J ends lost 3 bases and 4 bases respectively, with 19 bases between them. Germline V gene sequence: CDR1 SGHRS, CDR2 YFSETQ. DNA of the CDR3: TGCGCCAGCAGCTCCGGACCCGGTGGGGGCCGAGAGACCCAGTACTTC. This encodes CASSSGPGGGRETQYF.

The chain combines TRBV28 with TRBJ2-1; 9 bases map to TRBD1. Germline CDR1 is MDHEN and CDR2 is SYDVKM. V lost 5 bases to trimming and J lost 7 bases; unmatched junction nucleotides: 12. This CDR3 is 16 amino acids long. In DNA, the CDR3 is TGTGCCAGCAGTCGGGCCGGGACAGGGATCCGTAATGAGCAGTTCTTC. This codes for CASSRAGTGIRNEQFF. Complete variable domain (other parts from reference TRBV28 and TRBJ2-1): DVKVTQSSRYLVKRTGEKVFLECVQDMDHENMFWYRQDPGLGLRLIYFSYDVKMKEKGDIPEGYSVSREKKERFSLILESASTNQTSMYLCASSRAGTGIRNEQFFGPGTRLTVL.

The CDR3 region has the DNA TGTGCCAGCAGCGTAGCTACAGGGGGTGGCTATGGCTACACCTTC. Protein: CASSVATGGGYGYTF. The J gene is TRBJ1-2, the V gene TRBV9; 8 bases agree with TRBD1. Looked up from germline, CDR1 is SGDLS and CDR2 is YYNGEE. The ends lost 0 bases at V and 4 bases at J; junction bases unmatched: 5. The CDR3 length is 15 residues.

This sequence joins TRBV6-6 and TRBJ1-4; D might be TRBD1 (5 bases). This CDR3 has 15 residues. From germline, CDR1 is MNHNY and CDR2 SVGAGI (reference sequence). V lost 2 bases and J lost 4, with 11 bases in between. The CDR3 DNA reads TGTGCCAGCAGTTACACAGCAGGGCTTAATGAAAAACTGTTTTTT. Its protein product is CASSYTAGLNEKLFF.

The chain is built from TRBV11-2 and TRBJ1-4, with 8 bases lining up with TRBD1. The germline V gene has CDR1 SGHAT and CDR2 FQNNGV. The CDR3 spans 15 residues. V lost 5 bases, J lost 5 bases, and 7 bases stayed unmatched. The CDR3 reads CASSLRGQGNEKLFF. The CDR3 DNA is TGTGCCAGCAGCCTCAGGGGGCAGGGGAATGAAAAACTGTTTTTT.

The V and J genes are TRBV7-2 and TRBJ2-5; 8 bases line up with TRBD1. Unmatched junction bases numbered 7, after V lost 5 bases and J lost 5 bases. Germline V gives CDR1 SGHTA, CDR2 FQGNSA. There are 14 residues in the CDR3. In DNA, the CDR3 is TGTGCCAGCAGCCCGGACAGGGTAGTGGAGACCCAGTACTTC. Translation gives CASSPDRVVETQYF.

The V gene is TRBV11-3, the J gene TRBJ2-3; 7 bases map to TRBD2. Trimming took 7 bases from V and 6 from J; bases not matched to a gene: 10. The CDR3 contains 14 residues. Germline values: CDR1 SGHNT, CDR2 YENEEA. CDR3 DNA sequence: TGTGCCAGCAACTTGGGGAGGGCCGGGGATACGCAGTATTTT. Its protein is CASNLGRAGDTQYF.